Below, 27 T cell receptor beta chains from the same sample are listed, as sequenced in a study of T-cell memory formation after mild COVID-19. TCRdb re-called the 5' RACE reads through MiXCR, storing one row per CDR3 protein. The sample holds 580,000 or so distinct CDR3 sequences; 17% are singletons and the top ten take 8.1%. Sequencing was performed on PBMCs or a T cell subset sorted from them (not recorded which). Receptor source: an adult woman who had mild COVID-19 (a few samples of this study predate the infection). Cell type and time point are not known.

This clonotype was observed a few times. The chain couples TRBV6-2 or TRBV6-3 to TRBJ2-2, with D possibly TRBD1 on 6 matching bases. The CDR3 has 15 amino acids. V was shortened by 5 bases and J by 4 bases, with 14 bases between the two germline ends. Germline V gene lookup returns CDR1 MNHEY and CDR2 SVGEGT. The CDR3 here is CASSEQGSGTGELFF. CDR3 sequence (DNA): TGTGCCAGCAGTGAACAGGGTTCGGGCACCGGGGAGCTGTTTTTT.

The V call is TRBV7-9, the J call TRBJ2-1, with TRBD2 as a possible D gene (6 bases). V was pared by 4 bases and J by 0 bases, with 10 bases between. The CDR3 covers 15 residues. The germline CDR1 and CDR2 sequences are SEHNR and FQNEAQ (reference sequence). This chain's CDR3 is CASSSPGVSYNEQFF. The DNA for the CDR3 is TGTGCCAGCAGCTCACCGGGAGTCTCCTACAATGAGCAGTTCTTC.

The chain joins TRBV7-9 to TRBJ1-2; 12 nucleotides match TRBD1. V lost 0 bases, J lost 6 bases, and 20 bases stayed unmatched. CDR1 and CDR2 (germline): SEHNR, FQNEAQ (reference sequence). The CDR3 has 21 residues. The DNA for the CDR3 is TGTGCCAGCAGCTTAGCGCTCGGCCGTCGGGGACAGGGGGCGGAGGTCGATGGCTACACCTTC. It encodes CASSLALGRRGQGAEVDGYTF.

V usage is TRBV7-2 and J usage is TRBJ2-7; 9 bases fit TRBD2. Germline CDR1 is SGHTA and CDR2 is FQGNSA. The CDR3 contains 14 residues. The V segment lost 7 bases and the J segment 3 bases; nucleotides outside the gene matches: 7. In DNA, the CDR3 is TGTGCCAGCAACATAGCGGGGGAGTTCTACGAGCAGTACTTC. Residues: CASNIAGEFYEQYF.

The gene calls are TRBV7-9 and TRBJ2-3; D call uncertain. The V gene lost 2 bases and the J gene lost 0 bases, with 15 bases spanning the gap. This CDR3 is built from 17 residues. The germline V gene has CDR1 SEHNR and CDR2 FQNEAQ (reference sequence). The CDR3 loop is CASSLRSLRSSTDTQYF. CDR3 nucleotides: TGTGCCAGCAGCTTACGGTCCCTTCGGTCTAGCACAGATACGCAGTATTTT.

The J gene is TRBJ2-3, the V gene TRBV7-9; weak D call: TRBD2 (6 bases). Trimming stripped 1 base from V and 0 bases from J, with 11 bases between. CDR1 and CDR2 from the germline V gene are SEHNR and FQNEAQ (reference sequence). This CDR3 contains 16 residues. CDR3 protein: CASSLVAGRSTDTQYF. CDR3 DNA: TGTGCCAGCAGCTTAGTCGCGGGGCGGAGCACAGATACGCAGTATTTT.

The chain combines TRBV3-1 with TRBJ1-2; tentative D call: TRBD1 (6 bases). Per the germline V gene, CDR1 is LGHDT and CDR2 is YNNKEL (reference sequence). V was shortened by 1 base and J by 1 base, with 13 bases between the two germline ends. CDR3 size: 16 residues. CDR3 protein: CASSQGLDRVNYGYTF. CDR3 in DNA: TGTGCCAGCAGCCAAGGCTTGGACAGAGTTAACTATGGCTACACCTTC.

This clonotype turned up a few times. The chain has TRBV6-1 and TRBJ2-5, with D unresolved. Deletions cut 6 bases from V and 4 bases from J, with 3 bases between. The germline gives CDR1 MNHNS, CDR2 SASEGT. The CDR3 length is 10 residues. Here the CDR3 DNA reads TGTGCCAGCAGGGTAGAGACCCAGTACTTC. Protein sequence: CASRVETQYF.

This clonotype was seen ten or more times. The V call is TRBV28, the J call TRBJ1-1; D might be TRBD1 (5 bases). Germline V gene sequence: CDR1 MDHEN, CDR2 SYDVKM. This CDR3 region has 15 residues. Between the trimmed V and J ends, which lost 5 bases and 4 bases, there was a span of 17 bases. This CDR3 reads CASSGSWGSGTEAFF. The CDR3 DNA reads TGTGCCAGCAGTGGCTCTTGGGGGAGTGGCACTGAAGCTTTCTTT.

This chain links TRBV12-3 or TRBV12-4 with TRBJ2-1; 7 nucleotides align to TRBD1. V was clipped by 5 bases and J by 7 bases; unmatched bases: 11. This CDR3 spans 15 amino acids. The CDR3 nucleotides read TGTGCCAGCAGTCCAACGGACAGGCATCGGAATGAGCAGTTCTTC. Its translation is CASSPTDRHRNEQFF.

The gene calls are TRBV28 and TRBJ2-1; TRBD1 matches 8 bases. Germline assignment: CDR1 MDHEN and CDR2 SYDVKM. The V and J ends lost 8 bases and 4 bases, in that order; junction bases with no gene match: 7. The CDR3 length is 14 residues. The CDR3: CASLDRGPYNEQFF. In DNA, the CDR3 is TGTGCCAGCTTAGACAGGGGACCTTACAATGAGCAGTTCTTC.

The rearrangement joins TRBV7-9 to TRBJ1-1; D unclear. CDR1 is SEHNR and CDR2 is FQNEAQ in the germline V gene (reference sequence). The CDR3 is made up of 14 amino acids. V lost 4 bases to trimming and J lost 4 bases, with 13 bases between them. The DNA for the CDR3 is TGTGCCAGCAGCTCCGCGGTCGCTCGCACTGAAGCTTTCTTT. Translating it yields CASSSAVARTEAFF. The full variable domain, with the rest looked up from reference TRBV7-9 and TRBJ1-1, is DTGVSQNPRHKITKRGQNVTFRCDPISEHNRLYWYRQTLGQGPEFLTYFQNEAQLEKSRLLSDRFSAERPKGSFSTLEIQRTEQGDSAMYLCASSSAVARTEAFFGQGTRLTVV.

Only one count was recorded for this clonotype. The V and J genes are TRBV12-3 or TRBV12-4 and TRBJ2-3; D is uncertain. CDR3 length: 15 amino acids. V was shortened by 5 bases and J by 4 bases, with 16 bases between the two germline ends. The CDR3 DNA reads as TGTGCCAGCAGTCGTAGTACCATAGGCGCAGATACGCAGTATTTT. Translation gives CASSRSTIGADTQYF.

The CDR3 DNA reads TGTGCCAGCAGGGGCCTCCGGGACGGTCCCCCCCTCCACTTT. It codes for CASRGLRDGPPLHF. The chain links TRBV12-3 or TRBV12-4 to TRBJ1-6, with a tentative D call TRBD1 (5 bases). V gave up 6 bases and J gave up 13 bases, with 19 bases separating them. The CDR3 is 14 amino acids.

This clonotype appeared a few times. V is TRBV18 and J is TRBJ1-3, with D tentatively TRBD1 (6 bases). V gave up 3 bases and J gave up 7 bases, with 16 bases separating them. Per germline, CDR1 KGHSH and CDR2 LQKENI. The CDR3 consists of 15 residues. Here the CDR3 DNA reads TGTGCCAGCTCACCTAAACAGGGACTCGACAACACCATATATTTT. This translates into CASSPKQGLDNTIYF.

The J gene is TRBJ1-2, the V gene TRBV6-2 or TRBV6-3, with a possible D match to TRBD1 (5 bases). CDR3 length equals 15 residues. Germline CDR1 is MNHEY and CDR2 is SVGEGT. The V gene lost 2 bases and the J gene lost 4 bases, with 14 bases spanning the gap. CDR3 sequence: CASSYGGQIIYGYTF. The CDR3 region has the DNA TGTGCCAGCAGTTACGGAGGACAAATTATCTATGGCTACACCTTC.

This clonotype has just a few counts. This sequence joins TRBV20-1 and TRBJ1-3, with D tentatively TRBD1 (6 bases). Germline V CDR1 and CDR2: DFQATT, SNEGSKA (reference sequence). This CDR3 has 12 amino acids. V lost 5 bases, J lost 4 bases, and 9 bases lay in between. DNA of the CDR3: TGCAGTGCTTTCGACAGGGGAAACACCATATATTTT. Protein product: CSAFDRGNTIYF.

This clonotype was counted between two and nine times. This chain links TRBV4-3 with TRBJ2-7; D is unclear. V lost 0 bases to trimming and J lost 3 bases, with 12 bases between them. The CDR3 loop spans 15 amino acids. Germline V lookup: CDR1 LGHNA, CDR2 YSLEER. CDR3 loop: CASSQEEMDGYEQYF. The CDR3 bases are TGCGCCAGCAGCCAAGAAGAAATGGACGGCTACGAGCAGTACTTC.

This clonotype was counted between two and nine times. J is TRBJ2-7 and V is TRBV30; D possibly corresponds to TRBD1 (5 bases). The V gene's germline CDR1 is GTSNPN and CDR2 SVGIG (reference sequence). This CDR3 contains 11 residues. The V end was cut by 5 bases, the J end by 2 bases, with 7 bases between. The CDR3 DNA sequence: TGTGCCTGGGGACACACCTACGAGCAGTACTTC. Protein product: CAWGHTYEQYF.

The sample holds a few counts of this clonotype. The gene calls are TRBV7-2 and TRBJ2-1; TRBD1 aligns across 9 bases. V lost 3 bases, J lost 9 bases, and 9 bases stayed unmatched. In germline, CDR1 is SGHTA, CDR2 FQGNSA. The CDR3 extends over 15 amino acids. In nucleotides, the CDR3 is TGTGCCAGCAGCTTTATGGCGGGACAGGGTTTTGAGCAGTTCTTC. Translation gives CASSFMAGQGFEQFF.

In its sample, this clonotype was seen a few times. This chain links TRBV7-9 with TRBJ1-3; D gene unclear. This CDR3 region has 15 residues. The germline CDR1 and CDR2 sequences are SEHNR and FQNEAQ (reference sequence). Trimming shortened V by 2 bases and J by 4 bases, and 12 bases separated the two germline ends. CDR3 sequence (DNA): TGTGCCAGCAGCTTATCCAACCCAGTAGGAAACACCATATATTTT. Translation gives CASSLSNPVGNTIYF.

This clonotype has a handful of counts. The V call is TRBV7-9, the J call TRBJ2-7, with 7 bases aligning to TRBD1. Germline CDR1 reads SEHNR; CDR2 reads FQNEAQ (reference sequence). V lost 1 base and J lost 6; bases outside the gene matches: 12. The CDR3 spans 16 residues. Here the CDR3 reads CASSLGETGSRGEQYF. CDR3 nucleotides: TGTGCCAGCAGCTTAGGTGAGACAGGGTCAAGGGGCGAGCAGTACTTC.

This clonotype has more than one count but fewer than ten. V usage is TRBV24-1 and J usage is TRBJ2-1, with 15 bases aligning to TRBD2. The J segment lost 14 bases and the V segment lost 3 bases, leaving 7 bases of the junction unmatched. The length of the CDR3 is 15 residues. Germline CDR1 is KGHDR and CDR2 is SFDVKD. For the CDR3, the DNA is TGTGCCACCAGTGATCCCGGACTAGCGGGAGGGCCGGAGTTCTTC. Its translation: CATSDPGLAGGPEFF.

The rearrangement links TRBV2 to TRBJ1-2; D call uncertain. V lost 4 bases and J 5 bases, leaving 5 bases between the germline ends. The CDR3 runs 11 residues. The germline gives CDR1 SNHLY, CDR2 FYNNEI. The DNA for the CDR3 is TGTGCCAGCAGTGCAAAATATGGCTACACCTTC. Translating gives CASSAKYGYTF.

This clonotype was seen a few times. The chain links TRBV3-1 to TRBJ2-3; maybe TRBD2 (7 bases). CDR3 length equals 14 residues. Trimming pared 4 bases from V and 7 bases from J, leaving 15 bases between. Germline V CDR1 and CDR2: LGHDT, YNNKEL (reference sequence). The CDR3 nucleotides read TGTGCCAGCAGCCGGGGGGGCACAGGTAATACGCAGTATTTT. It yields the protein CASSRGGTGNTQYF.

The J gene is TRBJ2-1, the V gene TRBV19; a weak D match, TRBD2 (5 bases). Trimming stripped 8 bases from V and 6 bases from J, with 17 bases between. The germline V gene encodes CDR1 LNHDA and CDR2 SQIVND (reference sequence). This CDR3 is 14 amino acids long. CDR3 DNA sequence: TGTGCCAGTTCTGGACTGGACGGGTCCAATGAGCAGTTCTTC. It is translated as CASSGLDGSNEQFF. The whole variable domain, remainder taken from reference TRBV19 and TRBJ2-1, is DGGITQSPKYLFRKEGQNVTLSCEQNLNHDAMYWYRQDPGQGLRLIYYSQIVNDFQKGDIAEGYSVSREKKESFPLTVTSAQKNPTAFYLCASSGLDGSNEQFFGPGTRLTVL.

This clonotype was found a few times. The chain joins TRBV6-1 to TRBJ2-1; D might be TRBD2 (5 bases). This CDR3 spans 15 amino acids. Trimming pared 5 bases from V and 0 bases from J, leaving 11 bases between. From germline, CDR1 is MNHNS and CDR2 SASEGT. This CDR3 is CASSTGRSSYNEQFF. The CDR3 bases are TGTGCCAGCAGTACGGGGAGAAGCTCCTACAATGAGCAGTTCTTC.